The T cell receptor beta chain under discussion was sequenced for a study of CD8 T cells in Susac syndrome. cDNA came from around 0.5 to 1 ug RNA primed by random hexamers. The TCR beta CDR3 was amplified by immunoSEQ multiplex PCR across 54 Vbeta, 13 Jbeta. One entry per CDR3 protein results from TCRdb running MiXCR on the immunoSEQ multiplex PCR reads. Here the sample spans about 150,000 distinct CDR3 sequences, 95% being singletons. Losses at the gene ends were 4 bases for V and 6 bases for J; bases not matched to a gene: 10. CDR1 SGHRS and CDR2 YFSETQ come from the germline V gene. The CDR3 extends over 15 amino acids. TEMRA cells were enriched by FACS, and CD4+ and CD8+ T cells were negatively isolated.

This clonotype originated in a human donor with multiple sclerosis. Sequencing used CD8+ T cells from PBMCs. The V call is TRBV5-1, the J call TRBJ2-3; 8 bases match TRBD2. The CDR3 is CASSPERGGLDTQYF. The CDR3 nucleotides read TGCGCCAGCAGCCCCGAGCGCGGGGGGTTGGATACGCAGTATTTT.